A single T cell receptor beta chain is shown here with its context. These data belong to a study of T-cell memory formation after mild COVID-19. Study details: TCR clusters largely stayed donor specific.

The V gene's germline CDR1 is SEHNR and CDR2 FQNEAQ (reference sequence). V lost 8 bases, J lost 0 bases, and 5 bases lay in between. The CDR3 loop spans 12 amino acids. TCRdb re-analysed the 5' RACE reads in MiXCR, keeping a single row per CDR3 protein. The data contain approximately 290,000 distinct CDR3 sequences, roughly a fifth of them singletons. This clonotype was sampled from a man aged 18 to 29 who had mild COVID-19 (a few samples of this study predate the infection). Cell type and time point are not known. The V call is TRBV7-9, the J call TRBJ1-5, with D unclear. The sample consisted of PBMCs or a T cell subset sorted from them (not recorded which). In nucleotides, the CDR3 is TGTGCCAGCTCTGTTAGCAATCAGCCCCAGCATTTT. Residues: CASSVSNQPQHF.